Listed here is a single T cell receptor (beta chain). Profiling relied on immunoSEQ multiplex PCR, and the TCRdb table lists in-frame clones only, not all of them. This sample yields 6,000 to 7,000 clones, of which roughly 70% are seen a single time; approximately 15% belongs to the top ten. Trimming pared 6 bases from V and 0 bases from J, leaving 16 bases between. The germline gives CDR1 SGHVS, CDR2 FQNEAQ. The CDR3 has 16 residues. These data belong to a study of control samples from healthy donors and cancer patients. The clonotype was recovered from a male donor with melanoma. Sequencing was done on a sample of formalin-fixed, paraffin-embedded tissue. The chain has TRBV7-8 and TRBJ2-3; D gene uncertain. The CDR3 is CASSSSPDPSTDTQYF. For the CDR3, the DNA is TGTGCCAGCAGTTCCTCGCCCGACCCTAGCACAGATACGCAGTATTTT.